This section outlines one TCR beta chain sequence together with its context. V was clipped by 0 bases and J by 3 bases; unmatched bases: 6. Germline CDR1 and CDR2: SGHDT and YYEEEE. The CDR3 is made up of 15 amino acids. TCRdb's copy holds only in-frame clones and misses some; the assay was immunoSEQ multiplex PCR. Of some 760,000 clones detected, 70% to 90% appear once; the ten largest clones hold roughly 0.01%. This sample stems from a study of shared T cell receptors in the human thymus. These data were also reused for a study on human thymus T cells. From that second work: Serving as donors were healthy Finnish infants, each of whom was having open corrective surgery for congenital heart defects. During corrective heart surgery, resections were taken, and the thymus tissue came from them.

This clonotype was sampled from a girl under three years old with a congenital heart defect. The specimen was thymocytes. This chain uses TRBV5-6 with TRBJ2-7, with 7 bases identical to TRBD2. The CDR3 sequence: CASSLVSRGYYEQYF. The CDR3 nucleotides read TGTGCCAGCAGCTTGGTATCGCGGGGGTACTACGAGCAGTACTTC.